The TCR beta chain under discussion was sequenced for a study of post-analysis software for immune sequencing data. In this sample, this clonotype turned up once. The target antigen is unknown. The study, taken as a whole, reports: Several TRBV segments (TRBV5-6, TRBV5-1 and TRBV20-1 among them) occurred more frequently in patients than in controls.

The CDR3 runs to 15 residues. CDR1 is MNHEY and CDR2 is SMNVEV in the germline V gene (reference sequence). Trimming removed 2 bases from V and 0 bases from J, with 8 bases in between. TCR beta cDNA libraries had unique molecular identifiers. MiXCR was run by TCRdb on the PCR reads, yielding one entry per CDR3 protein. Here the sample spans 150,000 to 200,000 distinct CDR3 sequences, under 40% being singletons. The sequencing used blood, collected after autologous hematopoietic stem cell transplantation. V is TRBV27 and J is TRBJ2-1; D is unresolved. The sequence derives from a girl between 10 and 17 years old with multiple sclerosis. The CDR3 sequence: CASSLDGFSYNEQFF. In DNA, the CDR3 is TGTGCCAGCAGTTTAGATGGTTTCTCCTACAATGAGCAGTTCTTC.